The 4 T cell receptor beta chains below come from one sample, sequenced in a study of blood T cell repertoires in COVID-19 (dated by TCRdb to about 2020). Libraries came from the immunoSEQ multiplex PCR assay. Entries here come from immuneACCESS through TCRdb and include only in-frame sequences with V and J called. Some clones fail to appear in such tables; in the studies checked, an unresolved V gene covers under half of the shortfall, and the cause of the remainder is unknown. Counted in this sample were about 150,000 clones; approximately 91% of them appeared once. The ten biggest clones cover over 2% of the sample. Sequencing was performed on peripheral blood. These receptors were obtained from a woman aged 70-85 years with acute or convalescent COVID-19.

This clone has only one observation. The V and J genes are TRBV7-2 and TRBJ2-1; 11 bases match TRBD2. V trimming: 0 bases; J trimming: 0 bases; junction bases outside the gene matches: 4. This CDR3 has 18 amino acids. Germline lookup yields CDR1 SGHTA and CDR2 FQGNSA. The CDR3 is CASSLATLAGGSYNEQFF. As DNA, the CDR3 is TGTGCCAGCAGCTTAGCGACCCTAGCGGGGGGCTCCTACAATGAGCAGTTCTTC.

This chain uses TRBV3-1 (or the pseudogene TRBV3-2) with TRBJ2-2, with D possibly being TRBD1 (6 bases). Germline V CDR1 and CDR2: LGHDT, YNNKEL (reference sequence). The CDR3 runs to 14 residues. The germline V and J ends were trimmed by 6 bases and 3 bases, with 11 bases remaining between them. The CDR3 loop is CASRQGKDTGELFF. The CDR3, as DNA: TGTGCCAGCAGACAGGGTAAAGACACCGGGGAGCTGTTTTTT.

V and J are TRBV19 and TRBJ1-2; D is unresolved. V lost 6 bases and J lost 2, with 10 bases in between. The CDR3 covers 13 residues. CDR1 LNHDA and CDR2 SQIVND come from the germline V gene (reference sequence). The CDR3 is CASRGRNNYGYTF. The CDR3 bases are TGTGCCAGTAGGGGCAGGAACAACTATGGCTACACCTTC.

This chain connects TRBV6-5 to TRBJ2-2; D may be TRBD1 (6 bases). Germline CDR1 MNHEY, CDR2 SVGAGI. The CDR3 loop spans 16 amino acids. The germline V and J ends were trimmed by 0 bases and 3 bases, with 11 bases remaining between them. The CDR3, as DNA: TGTGCCAGCAGTTACTCAGGGGGTTCCGACACCGGGGAGCTGTTTTTT. The encoded protein is CASSYSGGSDTGELFF.